Each of the 13 T cell receptor beta chains below was sequenced from the same sample in a study of CD8 T cells in ankylosing spondylitis. Study results and limitations: Fewer than ten highly homologous variants made up a TCR beta motif that seemed to typify ankylosing spondylitis blood.

No antigens are known for them. TCRdb redid the calling of the 5' RACE reads with MiXCR, one entry per CDR3 protein. The repertoire holds some 800,000 distinct CDR3 sequences, with around 11% as singletons. Sample: blood, either unsorted or a sorted T cell fraction (not recorded which). These receptors were taken from a male donor with ankylosing spondylitis.

This clonotype showed up many times. The chain uses TRBV10-3 and TRBJ1-1; 10 bases map to TRBD1. The germline CDR1 and CDR2 sequences are ENHRY and SYGVKD. There are 12 residues in the CDR3. V gave up 8 bases and J gave up 6 bases; unmatched junction bases: 3. CDR3 region: CAIRGTGAEAFF. Here the CDR3 DNA reads TGTGCCATCCGGGGGACAGGGGCTGAAGCTTTCTTT.

This clonotype was detected ten times or more. V usage is TRBV20-1 and J usage is TRBJ1-1; no clear D gene. The length of the CDR3 is 12 residues. V lost 7 bases and J lost 1, with 10 bases in between. Germline CDR1 DFQATT, CDR2 SNEGSKA (reference sequence). DNA for the CDR3: TGCAGTGTGCAGACGGGGAACACTGAAGCTTTCTTT. Encoded protein: CSVQTGNTEAFF.

V and J are TRBV6-5 and TRBJ2-7; no firm D call. The CDR3 covers 15 residues. Trimming took off 7 bases at V and 4 bases at J, with 20 bases between the two ends. The germline CDR1 and CDR2 sequences are MNHEY and SVGAGI. CDR3 in DNA: TGTGCCAGCACGTTCGGACCTCTTATTACTTACGAGCAGTACTTC. Translated, it gives CASTFGPLITYEQYF.

This clonotype occurred a few times. V gene TRBV5-6 combines with J gene TRBJ2-2, with D tentatively TRBD2 (6 bases). Trimming removed 3 bases from V and 4 bases from J, with 16 bases in between. Germline V gene sequence: CDR1 SGHDT, CDR2 YYEEEE. The CDR3 sequence is 16 residues long. CDR3 in amino acids: CASSYGLTTITGELFF. The CDR3 DNA reads as TGTGCCAGCAGCTACGGACTAACAACCATCACCGGGGAGCTGTTTTTT.

This clonotype was counted at least ten times. The rearrangement links TRBV20-1 to TRBJ1-2; D remains unclear. Germline-derived CDR1 and CDR2 are DFQATT and SNEGSKA (reference sequence). V lost 6 bases, J lost 5 bases, and 10 bases lay in between. CDR3 size: 11 residues. In nucleotides, the CDR3 is TGCAGTGCCGGAGATGTTTATGGCTACACCTTC. Its protein is CSAGDVYGYTF.

This clonotype has a handful of counts. The rearrangement links TRBV20-1 to TRBJ2-2; 10 positions agree with TRBD2. The trim removed 1 base at V and 7 bases at J, leaving 6 bases unmatched. Germline V lookup: CDR1 DFQATT, CDR2 SNEGSKA (reference sequence). CDR3 length: 15 residues. In nucleotides, the CDR3 is TGCAGTGCTAGAGGGCTAGCGGGAGCGAACGGGGAGCTGTTTTTT. This encodes CSARGLAGANGELFF.

This clonotype occurred many times. The chain couples TRBV29-1 to TRBJ1-2; 9 bases map to TRBD1. This CDR3 is 13 amino acids long. Germline trimming cut 1 base from V and 13 bases from J; bases unmatched to any gene: 10. In germline, CDR1 is SQVTM, CDR2 ANQGSEA. In DNA form, the CDR3 reads TGCAGCGTTGAAGTTCTAATACAGGGGGCCGGCACCTTC. It encodes CSVEVLIQGAGTF.

This clonotype was detected many times. The rearrangement uses TRBV7-2 and TRBJ1-4; the D gene is possibly TRBD1 (5 bases). Germline-derived CDR1 and CDR2 are SGHTA and FQGNSA. CDR3 length: 15 residues. V gave up 0 bases and J gave up 2 bases, with 7 bases separating them. CDR3 DNA: TGTGCCAGCAGCTTAGCGGGGGGTACTAATGAAAAACTGTTTTTT. Its protein product is CASSLAGGTNEKLFF.

This clonotype has more than one count but fewer than ten. The J gene is TRBJ1-6, the V gene TRBV5-1; D gene ambiguous. Germline V gene sequence: CDR1 SGHRS, CDR2 YFSETQ. V was clipped by 0 bases and J by 7 bases, with 5 bases between them. CDR3 length: 13 residues. In nucleotides, the CDR3 is TGCGCCAGCAGCTTGGATCAAAATTCACCCCTCCACTTT. This translates into CASSLDQNSPLHF.

The V and J genes are TRBV7-2 and TRBJ1-2; no reliable D call. The CDR3 has 15 amino acids. Germline V gene sequence: CDR1 SGHTA, CDR2 FQGNSA. Trimming took off 1 base at V and 3 bases at J, with 12 bases between the two ends. The CDR3 loop reads CASSLGGGQDYGYTF. CDR3 sequence (DNA): TGTGCCAGCAGCTTAGGAGGAGGGCAGGACTATGGCTACACCTTC.

Ten or more counts support this clonotype. The chain recombines TRBV6-2 or TRBV6-3 with TRBJ1-5; D is ambiguous. The V and J ends lost 3 bases and 4 bases respectively, with 7 bases between them. This CDR3 has 13 amino acids. Germline V CDR1 and CDR2: MNHEY, SVGEGT. CDR3 residues: CASSYTENQPQHF. The CDR3 bases are TGTGCCAGCAGTTATACGGAGAATCAGCCCCAGCATTTT.

This clonotype was seen ten or more times. The chain employs TRBV20-1 and TRBJ2-2, with D maybe TRBD2 (6 bases). CDR1 is DFQATT and CDR2 is SNEGSKA in the germline V gene (reference sequence). V was clipped by 7 bases and J by 5 bases, with 17 bases between them. The CDR3 loop spans 14 amino acids. In DNA, the CDR3 is TGCAGTGGAAGCGCCGGGAGAGGTACCGGGGAGCTGTTTTTT. It translates to CSGSAGRGTGELFF.

The chain employs TRBV7-8 and TRBJ2-7; 14 bases align to TRBD2. Per germline, CDR1 SGHVS and CDR2 FQNEAQ. This CDR3 is built from 15 residues. The V gene end was trimmed by 2 bases and the J gene end by 4 bases; junction bases not matched to a gene: 1. The CDR3 spells CASSLRTSGRYEQYF. The CDR3, as DNA: TGTGCCAGCAGCTTAAGGACTAGCGGGAGGTACGAGCAGTACTTC.